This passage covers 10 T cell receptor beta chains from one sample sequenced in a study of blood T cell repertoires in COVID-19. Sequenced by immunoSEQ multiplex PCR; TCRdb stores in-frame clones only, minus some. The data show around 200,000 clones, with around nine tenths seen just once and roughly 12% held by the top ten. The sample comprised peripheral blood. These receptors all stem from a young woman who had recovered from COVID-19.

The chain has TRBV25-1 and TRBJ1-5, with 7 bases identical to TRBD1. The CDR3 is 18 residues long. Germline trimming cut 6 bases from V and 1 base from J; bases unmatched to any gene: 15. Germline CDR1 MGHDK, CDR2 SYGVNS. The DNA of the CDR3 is TGTGCCAGCAGCAGTTCGGCGAGGGGGACAGAGAGCAATCAGCCCCAGCATTTT. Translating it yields CASSSSARGTESNQPQHF.

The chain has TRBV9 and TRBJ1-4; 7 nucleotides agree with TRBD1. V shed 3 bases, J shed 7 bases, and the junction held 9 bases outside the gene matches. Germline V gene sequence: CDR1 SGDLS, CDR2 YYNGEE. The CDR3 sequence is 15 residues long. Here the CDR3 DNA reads TGTGCCAGCAGCGAAGCTAGGGGGCCCGTTGAAAAACTGTTTTTT. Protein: CASSEARGPVEKLFF.

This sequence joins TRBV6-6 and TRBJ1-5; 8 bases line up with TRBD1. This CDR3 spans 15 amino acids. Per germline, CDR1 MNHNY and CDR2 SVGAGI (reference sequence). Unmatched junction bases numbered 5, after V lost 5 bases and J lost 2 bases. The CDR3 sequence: CASSGQGQGNQPQHF. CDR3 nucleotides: TGTGCCAGCAGTGGACAGGGTCAGGGCAATCAGCCCCAGCATTTT.

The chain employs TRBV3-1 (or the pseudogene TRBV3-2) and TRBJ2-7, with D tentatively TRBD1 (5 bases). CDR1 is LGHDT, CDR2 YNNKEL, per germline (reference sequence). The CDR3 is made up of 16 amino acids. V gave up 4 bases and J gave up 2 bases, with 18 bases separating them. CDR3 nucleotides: TGTGCCAGCAGCCGAACCGCAACGACAGACACCTACGAGCAGTACTTC. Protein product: CASSRTATTDTYEQYF.

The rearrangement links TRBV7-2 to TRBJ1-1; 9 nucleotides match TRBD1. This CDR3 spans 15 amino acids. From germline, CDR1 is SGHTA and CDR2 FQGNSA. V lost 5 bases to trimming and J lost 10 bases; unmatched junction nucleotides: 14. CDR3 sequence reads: CASSARTGAVSGAFF. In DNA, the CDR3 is TGTGCCAGCAGCGCCCGGACAGGGGCGGTATCAGGAGCTTTCTTT.

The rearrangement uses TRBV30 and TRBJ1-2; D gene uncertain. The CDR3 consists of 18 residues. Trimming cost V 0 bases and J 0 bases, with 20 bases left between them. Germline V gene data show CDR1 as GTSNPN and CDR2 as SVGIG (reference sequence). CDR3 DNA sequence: TGTGCCTGGAGTGTAGGGCCTGACCTCGTCGGGACTAACTATGGCTACACCTTC. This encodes CAWSVGPDLVGTNYGYTF. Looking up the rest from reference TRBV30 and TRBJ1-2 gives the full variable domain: SQTIHQWPATLVQPVGSPLSLECTVEGTSNPNLYWYRQAAGRGLQLLFYSVGIGQISSEVPQNLSASRPQDRQFILSSKKLLLSDSGFYLCAWSVGPDLVGTNYGYTFGSGTRLTVV.

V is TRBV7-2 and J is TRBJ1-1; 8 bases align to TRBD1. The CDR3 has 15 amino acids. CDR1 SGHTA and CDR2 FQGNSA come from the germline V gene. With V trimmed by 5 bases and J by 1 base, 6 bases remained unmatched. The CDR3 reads CASSPPGGRNTEAFF. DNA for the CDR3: TGTGCCAGCAGCCCACCAGGGGGCAGGAACACTGAAGCTTTCTTT.

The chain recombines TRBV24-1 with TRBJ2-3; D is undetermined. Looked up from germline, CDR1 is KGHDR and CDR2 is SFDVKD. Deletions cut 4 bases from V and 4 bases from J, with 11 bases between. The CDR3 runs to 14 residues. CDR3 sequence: CATSDATRSDTQYF. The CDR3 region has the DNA TGTGCCACCAGTGACGCAACCCGGTCAGATACGCAGTATTTT.

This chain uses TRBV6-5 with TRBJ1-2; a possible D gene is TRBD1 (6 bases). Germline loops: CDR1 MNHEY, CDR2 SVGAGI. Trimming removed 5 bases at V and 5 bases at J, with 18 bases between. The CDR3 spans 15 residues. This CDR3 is CASSKRQAALYGYTF. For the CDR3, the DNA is TGTGCCAGCAGTAAACGACAGGCGGCCCTTTATGGCTACACCTTC.

The CDR3 spells CASSLVTSGRYEQYF. The CDR3 region has the DNA TGTGCCAGCAGCTTAGTTACTAGCGGGAGGTACGAGCAGTACTTC. The V call is TRBV13, the J call TRBJ2-7; 12 bases are a match to TRBD2. The CDR3 consists of 15 residues. Looked up from germline, CDR1 is PRHDT and CDR2 is FYEKMQ (reference sequence). V dropped 1 base and J dropped 4; count of bases not matched to a gene: 2.